The source of this T cell receptor (beta chain) is a study of T cell responses to AZD1222 COVID-19 vaccine. In the case of this clone: Its antigen is not identified.

TCRdb's copy holds only in-frame clones and misses some; the assay was immunoSEQ multiplex PCR. Of roughly 80,000 clones listed, approximately 85% are singletons. The germline V and J ends were trimmed by 4 bases and 3 bases, with 13 bases remaining between them. The CDR3 loop spans 15 amino acids. Germline assignment: CDR1 MDHEN and CDR2 SYDVKM. Notes on the study in general: Regions left unmutated in variants are reportedly the target of nearly half of spike-specific TCRs.

The source is an adult in good health. The rearrangement uses TRBV28 and TRBJ1-5; D ambiguous. Here the sequenced sample was peripheral blood, taken on day 0 of MenACWY control vaccination. The CDR3 region is CASSSPEAYNQPQHF. CDR3 coding DNA: TGTGCCAGCAGTTCTCCAGAGGCCTACAATCAGCCCCAGCATTTT.